Sequencing of this T cell receptor (beta chain) was carried out in a study of molecular identifiers for immune sequencing clone quantification. Whole-study results and caveats: Jurkat TCR RNA spiked in from one cell reportedly remained identifiable amid 850,000 to 1,000,000 naive cells.

Previously reported methods and listed TCR primers produced the bulk TCR libraries. In TCRdb, the PCR reads were re-called with MiXCR into one record per CDR3 protein. The sample shows just under 650,000 distinct CDR3 sequences, 15% to 20% of them seen only once. This clonotype was seen many times. Its specificity is unknown. The CDR3 has 14 residues. The V and J ends lost 4 bases and 5 bases, in that order; junction bases with no gene match: 6. Germline CDR1 and CDR2: SGHVS and FNYEAQ. This chain joins TRBV7-6 and TRBJ2-5; the match to TRBD1 covers 8 bases. Sequencing was done on a sample of naive CD8+ T cells from blood, with Jurkat cell RNA spiked in. The sample's subset: FACS-sorted CD8+CD4-CCR7+CD45RA+ naive T cells. The clonotype originates from a human donor in good health. Some libraries in this study had Jurkat cell RNA spiked in. Here the CDR3 DNA reads TGTGCCAGCAGCTCCACAGGGGGATACGAGACCCAGTACTTC. Its protein product is CASSSTGGYETQYF. Combining the CDR3 with reference TRBV7-6 and TRBJ2-5 gives the whole variable domain GAGVSQSPRYKVTKRGQDVALRCDPISGHVSLYWYRQALGQGPEFLTYFNYEAQQDKSGLPNDRFSAERPEGSISTLTIQRTEQRDSAMYRCASSSTGGYETQYFGPGTRLLVL.